This TCR beta chain was sequenced for a study of blood T cell repertoires in COVID-19. Germline CDR1 is MNHEY and CDR2 is SVGAGI. V was shortened by 0 bases and J by 2 bases, with 11 bases between the two germline ends. This CDR3 is built from 15 residues. Data came from immunoSEQ multiplex PCR; TCRdb stores just in-frame clones and leaves some out. Of about 140,000 clones listed, around 87% are singletons. This TCR derives from a woman aged 45 to 65 with active or convalescent COVID-19. Sequencing was carried out using peripheral blood. V and J are TRBV6-5 and TRBJ2-7, with D maybe TRBD1 (5 bases). CDR3 DNA: TGTGCCAGCAGTTACTCGCAGGGTAAGCCCTACGAGCAGTACTTC. Encoded protein: CASSYSQGKPYEQYF.